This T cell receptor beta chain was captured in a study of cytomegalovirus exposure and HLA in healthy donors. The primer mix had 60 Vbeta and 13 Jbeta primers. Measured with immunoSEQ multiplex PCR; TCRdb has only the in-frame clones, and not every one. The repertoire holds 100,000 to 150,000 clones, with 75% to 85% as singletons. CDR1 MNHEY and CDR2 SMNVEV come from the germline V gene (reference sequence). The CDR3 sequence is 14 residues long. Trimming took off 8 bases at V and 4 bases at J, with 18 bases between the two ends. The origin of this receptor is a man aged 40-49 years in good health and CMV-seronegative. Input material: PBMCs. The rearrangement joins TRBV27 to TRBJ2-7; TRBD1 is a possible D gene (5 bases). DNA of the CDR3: TGTGCCAGCGGTACAGGCCGAAAATATTACGAGCAGTACTTC. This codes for CASGTGRKYYEQYF.